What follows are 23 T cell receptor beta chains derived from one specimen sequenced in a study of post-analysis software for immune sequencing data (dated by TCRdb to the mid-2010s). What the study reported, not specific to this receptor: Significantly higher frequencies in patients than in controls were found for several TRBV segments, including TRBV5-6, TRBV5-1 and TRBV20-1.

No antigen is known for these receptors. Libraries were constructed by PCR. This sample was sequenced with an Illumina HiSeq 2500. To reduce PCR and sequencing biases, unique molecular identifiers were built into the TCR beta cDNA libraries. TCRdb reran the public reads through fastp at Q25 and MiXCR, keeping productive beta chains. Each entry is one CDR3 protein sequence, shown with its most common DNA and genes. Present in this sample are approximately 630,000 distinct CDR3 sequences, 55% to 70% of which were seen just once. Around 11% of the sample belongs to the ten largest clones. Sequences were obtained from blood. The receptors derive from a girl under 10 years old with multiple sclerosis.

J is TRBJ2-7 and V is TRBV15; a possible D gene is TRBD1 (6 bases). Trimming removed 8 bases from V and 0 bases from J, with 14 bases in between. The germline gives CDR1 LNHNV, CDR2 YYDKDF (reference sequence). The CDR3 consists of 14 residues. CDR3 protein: CATSPDRSSYEQYF. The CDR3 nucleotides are TGTGCCACCTCTCCGGACAGAAGCTCCTACGAGCAGTACTTC.

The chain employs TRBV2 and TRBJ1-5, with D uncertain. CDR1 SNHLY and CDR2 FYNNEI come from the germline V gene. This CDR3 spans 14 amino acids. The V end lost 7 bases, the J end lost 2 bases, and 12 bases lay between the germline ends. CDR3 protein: CASTQGRGNQPQHF. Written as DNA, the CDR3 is TGTGCCAGCACCCAAGGGAGGGGCAATCAGCCCCAGCATTTT.

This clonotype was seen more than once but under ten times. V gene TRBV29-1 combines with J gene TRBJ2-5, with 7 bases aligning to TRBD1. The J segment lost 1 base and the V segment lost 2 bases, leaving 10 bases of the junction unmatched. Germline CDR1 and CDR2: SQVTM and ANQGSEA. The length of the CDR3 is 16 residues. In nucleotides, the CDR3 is TGCAGCGTTGAACAGGACAGGACCTACTTCCAAGAGACCCAGTACTTC. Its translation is CSVEQDRTYFQETQYF.

The CDR3 bases are TGTGCCAGCTCACCAGACAGGCCTCTGGAACGCGCCAACGTCCTGACTTTC. Encoded protein: CASSPDRPLERANVLTF. The chain employs TRBV18 and TRBJ2-6; D might be TRBD1 (6 bases). Trimming removed 2 bases from V and 7 bases from J, with 18 bases in between. The germline CDR1 and CDR2 sequences are KGHSH and LQKENI. The CDR3 length is 17 residues. The full variable domain, in which reference TRBV18 and TRBJ2-6 provide the parts outside the CDR3, is NAGVMQNPRHLVRRRGQEARLRCSPMKGHSHVYWYRQLPEEGLKFMVYLQKENIIDESGMPKERFSAEFPKEGPSILRIQQVVRGDSAAYFCASSPDRPLERANVLTFGAGSRLTVL.

The CDR3 DNA is TGTGCCAGCAGCCCCCGGTTTGGCGGAAACACTGAAGCTTTCTTT. The encoded protein is CASSPRFGGNTEAFF. The rearrangement uses TRBV11-2 and TRBJ1-1; D is undetermined. The germline CDR1 and CDR2 sequences are SGHAT and FQNNGV. The germline V and J ends were trimmed by 5 bases and 2 bases, with 15 bases remaining between them. This CDR3 has 15 residues.

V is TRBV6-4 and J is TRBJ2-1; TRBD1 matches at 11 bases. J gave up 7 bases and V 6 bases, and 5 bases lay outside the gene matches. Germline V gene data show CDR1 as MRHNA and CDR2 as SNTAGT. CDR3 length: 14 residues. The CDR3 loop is CASRARDRGNEQFF. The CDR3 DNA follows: TGTGCCAGCAGAGCCCGGGACAGGGGGAATGAGCAGTTCTTC.

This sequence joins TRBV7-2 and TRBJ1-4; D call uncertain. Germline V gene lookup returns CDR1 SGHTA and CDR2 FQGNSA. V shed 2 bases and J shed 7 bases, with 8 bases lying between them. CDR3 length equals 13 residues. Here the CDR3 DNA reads TGTGCCAGCAGCTTAAGGGTCGGTGAAAAACTGTTTTTT. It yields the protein CASSLRVGEKLFF.

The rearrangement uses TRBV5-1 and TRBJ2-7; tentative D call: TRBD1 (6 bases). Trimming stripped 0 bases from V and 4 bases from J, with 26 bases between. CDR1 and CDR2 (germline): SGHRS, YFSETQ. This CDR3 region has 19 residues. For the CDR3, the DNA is TGCGCCAGCAGCTTGGCCGATCCAGACAGGCTAAGCTTGCGGTACGAGCAGTACTTC. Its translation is CASSLADPDRLSLRYEQYF.

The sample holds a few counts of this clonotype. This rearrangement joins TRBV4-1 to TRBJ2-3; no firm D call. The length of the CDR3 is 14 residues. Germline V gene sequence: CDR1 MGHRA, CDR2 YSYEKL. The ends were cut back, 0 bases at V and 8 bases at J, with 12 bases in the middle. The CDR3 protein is CASSQDPTLITQYF. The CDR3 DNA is TGCGCCAGCAGCCAAGATCCTACTCTTATTACGCAGTATTTT.

DNA for the CDR3: TGCAGCGCCATGCCCCTGACAGGGGGTGGAGATACGCAGTATTTT. Its protein is CSAMPLTGGGDTQYF. V usage is TRBV29-1 and J usage is TRBJ2-3; 9 nucleotides line up with TRBD1. The CDR3 totals 15 residues. Germline V gene data show CDR1 as SQVTM and CDR2 as ANQGSEA. V was pared by 7 bases and J by 5 bases, with 13 bases of the junction left unmatched.

CDR3 nucleotide sequence: TGTGCCAGCGAATCCAGAAACTACGAGCAGTACTTC. The encoded protein is CASESRNYEQYF. V is TRBV21-1 and J is TRBJ2-7. TRBV21-1 is an annotated pseudogene. The CDR3 loop spans 12 amino acids.

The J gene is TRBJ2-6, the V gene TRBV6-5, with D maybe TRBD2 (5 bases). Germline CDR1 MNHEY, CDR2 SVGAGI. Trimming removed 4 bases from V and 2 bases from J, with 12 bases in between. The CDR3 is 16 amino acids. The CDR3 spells CASSWDRGPGANVLTF. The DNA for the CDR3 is TGTGCCAGCAGTTGGGATAGAGGGCCTGGGGCCAACGTCCTGACTTTC.

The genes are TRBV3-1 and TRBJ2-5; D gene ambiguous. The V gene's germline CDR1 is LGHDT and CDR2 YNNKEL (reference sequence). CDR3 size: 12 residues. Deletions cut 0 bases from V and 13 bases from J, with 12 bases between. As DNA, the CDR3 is TGTGCCAGCAGCCAAGATAGGACCTTTCCGTACTTC. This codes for CASSQDRTFPYF.

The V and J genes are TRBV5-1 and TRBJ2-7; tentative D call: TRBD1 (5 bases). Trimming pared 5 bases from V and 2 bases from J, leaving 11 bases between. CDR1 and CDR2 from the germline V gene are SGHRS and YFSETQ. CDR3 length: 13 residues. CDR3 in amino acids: CASRRQTAYEQYF. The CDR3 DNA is TGCGCCAGCAGAAGACAGACAGCCTACGAGCAGTACTTC.

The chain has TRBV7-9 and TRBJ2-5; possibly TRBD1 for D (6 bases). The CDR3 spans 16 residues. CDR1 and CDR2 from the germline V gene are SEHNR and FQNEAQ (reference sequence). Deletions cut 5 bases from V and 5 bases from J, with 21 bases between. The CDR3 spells CASSRGRAPDRETQYF. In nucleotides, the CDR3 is TGTGCCAGCAGCCGAGGAAGGGCCCCCGACAGGGAGACCCAGTACTTC.

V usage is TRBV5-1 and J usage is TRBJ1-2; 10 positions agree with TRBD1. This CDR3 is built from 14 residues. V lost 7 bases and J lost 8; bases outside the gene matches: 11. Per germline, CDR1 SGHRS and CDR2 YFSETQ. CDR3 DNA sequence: TGCGCCAGCTACGCTCCGGGACAGGGGAAAGGCTACACCTTC. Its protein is CASYAPGQGKGYTF.

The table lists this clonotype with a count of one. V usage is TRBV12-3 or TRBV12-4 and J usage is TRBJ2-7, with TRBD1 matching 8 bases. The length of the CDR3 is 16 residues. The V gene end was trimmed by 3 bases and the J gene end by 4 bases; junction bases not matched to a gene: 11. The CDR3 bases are TGTGCCAGCAGTTTCTATTTGGCCAGGGGGCTTTACGAGCAGTACTTC. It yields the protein CASSFYLARGLYEQYF.

The DNA of the CDR3 is TGTGCCAGCAGTCCGACAGGGCCCGAGCAGTACTTC. Its translation is CASSPTGPEQYF. The rearrangement joins TRBV6-5 to TRBJ2-5; 7 nucleotides align to TRBD1. TRBJ2-7 explains the end of the DNA better; the J call may be wrong. CDR1 is MNHEY, CDR2 SVGAGI, per germline. This CDR3 region has 12 residues.

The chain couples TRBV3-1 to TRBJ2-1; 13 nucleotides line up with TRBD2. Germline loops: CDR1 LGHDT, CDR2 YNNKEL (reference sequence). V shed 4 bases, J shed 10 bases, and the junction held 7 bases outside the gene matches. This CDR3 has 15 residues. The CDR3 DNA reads TGTGCCAGCAGCCGGGGACTAGCGGGATTCGGCGAGCAGTTCTTC. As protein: CASSRGLAGFGEQFF.

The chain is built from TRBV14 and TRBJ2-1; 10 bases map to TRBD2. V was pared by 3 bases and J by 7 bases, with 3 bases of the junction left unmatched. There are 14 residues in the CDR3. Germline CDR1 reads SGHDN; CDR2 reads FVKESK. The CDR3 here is CASSQGLAWNEQFF. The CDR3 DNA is TGTGCCAGCAGCCAGGGACTAGCGTGGAATGAGCAGTTCTTC.

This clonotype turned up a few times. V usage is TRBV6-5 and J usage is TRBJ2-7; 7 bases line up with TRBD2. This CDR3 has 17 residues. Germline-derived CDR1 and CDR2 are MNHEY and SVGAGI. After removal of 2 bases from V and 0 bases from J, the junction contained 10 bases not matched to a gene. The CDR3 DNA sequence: TGTGCCAGCAGTTACGCGGACCCCGGCGGGAGCTCCTACGAGCAGTACTTC. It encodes CASSYADPGGSSYEQYF.

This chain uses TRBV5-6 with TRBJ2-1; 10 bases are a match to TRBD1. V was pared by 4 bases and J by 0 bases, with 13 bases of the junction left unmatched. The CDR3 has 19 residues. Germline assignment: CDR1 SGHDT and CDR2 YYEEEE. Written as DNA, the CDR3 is TGTGCCAGCAGCCCTCGGGACAGGGGCCTTCGTAGCTCCTACAATGAGCAGTTCTTC. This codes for CASSPRDRGLRSSYNEQFF.

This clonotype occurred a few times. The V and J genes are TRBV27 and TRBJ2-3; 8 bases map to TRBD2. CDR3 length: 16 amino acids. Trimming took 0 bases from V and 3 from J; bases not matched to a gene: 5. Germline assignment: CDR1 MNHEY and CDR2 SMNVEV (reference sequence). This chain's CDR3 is CASSLSPGGPTDTQYF. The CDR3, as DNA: TGTGCCAGCAGTTTATCTCCGGGAGGGCCAACAGATACGCAGTATTTT.